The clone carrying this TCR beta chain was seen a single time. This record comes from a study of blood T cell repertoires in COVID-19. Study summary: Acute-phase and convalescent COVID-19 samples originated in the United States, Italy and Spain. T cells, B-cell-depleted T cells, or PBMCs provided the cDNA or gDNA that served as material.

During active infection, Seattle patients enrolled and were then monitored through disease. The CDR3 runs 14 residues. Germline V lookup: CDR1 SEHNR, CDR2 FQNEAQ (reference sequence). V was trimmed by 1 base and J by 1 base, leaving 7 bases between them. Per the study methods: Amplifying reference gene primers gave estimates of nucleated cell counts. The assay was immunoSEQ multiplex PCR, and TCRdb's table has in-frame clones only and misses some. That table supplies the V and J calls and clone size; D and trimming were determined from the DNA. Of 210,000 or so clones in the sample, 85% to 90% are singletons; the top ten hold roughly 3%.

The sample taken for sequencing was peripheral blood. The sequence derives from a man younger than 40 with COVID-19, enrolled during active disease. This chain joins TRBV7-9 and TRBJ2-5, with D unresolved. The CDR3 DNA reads TGTGCCAGCAGCTTAGGTGTCAGCCAAGAGACCCAGTACTTC. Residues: CASSLGVSQETQYF.